One and the same sample provided the 10 T cell receptor beta chains below, sequenced in a study of read filtering for tumor transcriptome and immune sequencing. From 350 to 500 ng of RNA, a library with molecular barcoded alpha/delta and beta/gamma adaptors was made. TCRdb recomputed calls from the reads with MiXCR, one row per CDR3 protein. This table holds 20,000 to 25,000 distinct CDR3 sequences, about an eighth found once. Sequenced: a population of CD138-negative cells sorted from bone marrow. The receptors stem from a donor at least 40 years old with multiple myeloma.

As regards this clonotype: Since a much larger clone is just one base distant, this may be a read error. The V gene is TRBV5-4, the J gene TRBJ2-7, with D possibly TRBD2 on 6 matching bases. Per the germline V gene, CDR1 is SGHNT and CDR2 is YYREEE (reference sequence). The CDR3 consists of 16 residues. Trimming left V 4 bases short and J 4 bases short, with 21 bases between. CDR3 amino acids: CASSPARGSETYEQYF. In DNA form, the CDR3 reads TGTGCCAGCAGCCCCGCTCGGGGGTCTGAGACTTACGAGCAGTACTTC.

This clonotype was detected only a few times. This chain uses TRBV7-2 with TRBJ1-4; 8 bases match TRBD1. The CDR3 contains 14 residues. V lost 4 bases to trimming and J lost 5 bases; unmatched junction nucleotides: 3. CDR1 and CDR2 from the germline V gene are SGHTA and FQGNSA. CDR3 sequence (DNA): TGTGCCAGCAGCTCCGACAGGGGCAATGAAAAACTGTTTTTT. This sequence encodes CASSSDRGNEKLFF. The full variable domain, with the rest looked up from reference TRBV7-2 and TRBJ1-4, is GAGVSQSPSNKVTEKGKDVELRCDPISGHTALYWYRQSLGQGLEFLIYFQGNSAPDKSGLPSDRFSAERTGGSVSTLTIQRTQQEDSAVYLCASSSDRGNEKLFFGSGTQLSVL.

This clonotype was recorded many times. The chain employs TRBV10-3 and TRBJ2-1; unclear D gene. Per germline, CDR1 ENHRY and CDR2 SYGVKD. Trimming took off 4 bases at V and 7 bases at J, with 5 bases between the two ends. The CDR3 has 11 residues. The CDR3 here is CAISALNEQFF. DNA for the CDR3: TGTGCCATCAGTGCGTTGAATGAGCAGTTCTTC.

In its sample, this clonotype was seen many times. The rearrangement links TRBV29-1 to TRBJ2-5, with D possibly matching TRBD2 (5 bases). The CDR3 length is 11 residues. The germline V and J ends were trimmed by 7 bases and 5 bases, with 11 bases remaining between them. In germline, CDR1 is SQVTM, CDR2 ANQGSEA. The CDR3 loop reads CSAGPGETQYF. The CDR3, as DNA: TGCAGCGCCGGCCCGGGGGAGACCCAGTACTTC.

The table lists this clonotype with a few counts. This sequence joins TRBV27 and TRBJ2-5; D is unresolved. In germline, CDR1 is MNHEY, CDR2 SMNVEV (reference sequence). The V gene lost 2 bases and the J gene lost 5 bases, with 9 bases spanning the gap. CDR3 length equals 13 residues. CDR3 coding DNA: TGTGCCAGCAGTTTAAAGAGCTGGGAGACCCAGTACTTC. It is translated as CASSLKSWETQYF.

This clonotype was observed many times. The chain links TRBV6-1 to TRBJ2-1; D is undetermined. V lost 1 base and J lost 8, with 12 bases in between. CDR3 length: 14 residues. Looked up from germline, CDR1 is MNHNS and CDR2 is SASEGT. CDR3 region: CASSEVHGFYEQFF. In DNA, the CDR3 is TGTGCCAGCAGTGAAGTTCACGGCTTCTATGAGCAGTTCTTC.

As regards this clonotype: With a far larger clone one base away, a read error is the likely cause. CDR3 bases: TGTGCCAACGTCTTACAGGCAACATACAATGAGCAGTACTTC. This codes for CANVLQATYNEQYF. This chain connects TRBV28 to TRBJ2-7, with TRBD1 as a possible D gene (5 bases). The CDR3 covers 14 residues. The V gene's germline CDR1 is MDHEN and CDR2 SYDVKM. V was pared by 10 bases and J by 7 bases, with 23 bases between.

This clonotype was counted ten times or more. The chain uses TRBV20-1 and TRBJ2-7; perhaps TRBD1 as D (6 bases). Deletions cut 0 bases from V and 1 base from J, with 13 bases between. This CDR3 spans 15 amino acids. The germline V gene encodes CDR1 DFQATT and CDR2 SNEGSKA (reference sequence). The CDR3 coding sequence is TGCAGTGCTAGAGACCCAGGGGTGACTTCCTACGAGCAGTACTTC. Protein product: CSARDPGVTSYEQYF.

The J gene is TRBJ2-2, the V gene TRBV3-1, with D maybe TRBD2 (6 bases). CDR1 and CDR2 from the germline V gene are LGHDT and YNNKEL (reference sequence). V lost 1 base to trimming and J lost 5 bases, with 8 bases between them. The CDR3 length is 14 residues. The CDR3 loop reads CASSQGEVTGELFF. CDR3 in DNA: TGTGCCAGCAGCCAAGGGGAGGTGACCGGGGAGCTGTTTTTT.

The sample holds many counts of this clonotype. The genes are TRBV28 and TRBJ1-1, with D possibly TRBD1 on 5 matching bases. This CDR3 region has 12 residues. Trimming removed 4 bases from V and 5 bases from J, with 8 bases in between. Germline V lookup: CDR1 MDHEN, CDR2 SYDVKM. The chain's CDR3 is CASSSGGTEAFF. Here the CDR3 DNA reads TGTGCCAGCAGTTCTGGGGGGACTGAAGCTTTCTTT.